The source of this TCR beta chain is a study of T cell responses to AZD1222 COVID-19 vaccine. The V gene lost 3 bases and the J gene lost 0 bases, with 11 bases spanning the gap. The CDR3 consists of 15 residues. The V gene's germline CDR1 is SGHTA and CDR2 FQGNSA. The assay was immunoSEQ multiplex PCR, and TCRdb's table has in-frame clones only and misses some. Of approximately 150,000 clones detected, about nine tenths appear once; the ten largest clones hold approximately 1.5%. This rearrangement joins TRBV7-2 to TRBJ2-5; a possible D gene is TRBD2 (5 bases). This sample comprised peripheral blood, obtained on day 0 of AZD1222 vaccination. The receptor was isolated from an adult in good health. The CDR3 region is CASSFAGPYQETQYF. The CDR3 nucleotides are TGTGCCAGCAGCTTCGCGGGCCCGTACCAAGAGACCCAGTACTTC.